These 21 T cell receptor beta chains came from one sample sequenced in a study of cytomegalovirus exposure and HLA in healthy donors. A multiplex PCR was run with 60 Vbeta primers and 13 Jbeta primers. The repertoire was sequenced with immunoSEQ multiplex PCR; TCRdb's copy has only in-frame clones and lacks some. The table records 85,000 to 100,000 clones, around 67% of them present only once. The source material was PBMCs. All receptors come from a human donor in good health.

The chain links TRBV27 to TRBJ2-7; 7 nucleotides line up with TRBD2. Trimming removed 0 bases from V and 6 bases from J; junction bases left unmatched: 2. Germline CDR1 and CDR2: MNHEY and SMNVEV (reference sequence). This CDR3 has 13 residues. CDR3 region: CASSLSREGEQYF. Written as DNA, the CDR3 is TGTGCCAGCAGTTTATCCAGGGAGGGCGAGCAGTACTTC.

This clone came up a few times. The chain combines TRBV11-3 with TRBJ2-1, with TRBD2 matching 15 bases. The CDR3 has 19 residues. Germline V CDR1 and CDR2: SGHNT, YENEEA. V lost 1 base to trimming and J lost 12 bases; unmatched junction nucleotides: 16. The CDR3 region has the DNA TGTGCCAGCAGCTTAGTTGGACTAGCGGGGGGGCGGGCCCCAACTCGGCAGTTCTTC. Amino acids: CASSLVGLAGGRAPTRQFF. Complete variable domain (other parts from reference TRBV11-3 and TRBJ2-1): EAGVVQSPRYKIIEKKQPVAFWCNPISGHNTLYWYLQNLGQGPELLIRYENEEAVDDSQLPKDRFSAERLKGVDSTLKIQPAELGDSAVYLCASSLVGLAGGRAPTRQFFGPGTRLTVL.

The V and J genes are TRBV13 and TRBJ2-1, with a tentative D call TRBD2 (6 bases). The V gene's germline CDR1 is PRHDT and CDR2 FYEKMQ (reference sequence). V was shortened by 0 bases and J by 9 bases, with 24 bases between the two germline ends. The CDR3 consists of 18 residues. The CDR3: CASSLGPFMTTGDGEQFF. CDR3 DNA: TGTGCCAGCAGCTTAGGGCCTTTCATGACGACGGGAGATGGTGAGCAGTTCTTC.

This clone was picked up a small number of times. The genes are TRBV7-2 and TRBJ2-7, with a possible D match to TRBD1 (5 bases). The germline gives CDR1 SGHTA, CDR2 FQGNSA. The V end was cut by 1 base, the J end by 2 bases, with 12 bases between. The CDR3 is 15 residues long. CDR3 in amino acids: CASSLGRVHTYEQYF. The CDR3, as DNA: TGTGCCAGCAGCTTAGGCAGGGTCCATACCTACGAGCAGTACTTC.

J is TRBJ1-2 and V is TRBV7-2, with a weak D call TRBD1 (5 bases). V was shortened by 3 bases and J by 4 bases, with 12 bases between the two germline ends. The V gene's germline CDR1 is SGHTA and CDR2 FQGNSA. The CDR3 totals 14 residues. CDR3 DNA sequence: TGTGCCAGCAGCTTGGGGCAGGCGATCTATGGCTACACCTTC. It is translated as CASSLGQAIYGYTF.

The chain employs TRBV7-2 and TRBJ1-4, with TRBD1 identical over 9 bases. The CDR3 length is 18 residues. Germline V gene data show CDR1 as SGHTA and CDR2 as FQGNSA. Trimming took 6 bases from V and 3 from J; bases not matched to a gene: 14. This chain's CDR3 is CASRGRDRVGLANEKLFF. DNA for the CDR3: TGTGCCAGCAGGGGTAGGGACAGGGTAGGATTGGCTAATGAAAAACTGTTTTTT.

About this clone: At the DNA level, this CDR3 is encoded by other sequences in the same sample as well. The chain combines TRBV5-6 with TRBJ1-5; D not certain. The germline V gene has CDR1 SGHDT and CDR2 YYEEEE. Between the trimmed V and J ends, which lost 4 bases and 0 bases, there was a span of 8 bases. The CDR3 runs to 14 residues. This chain's CDR3 is CASSRRGSNQPQHF. As DNA, the CDR3 is TGTGCCAGCAGCCGTCGGGGTAGCAATCAGCCCCAGCATTTT.

The CDR3 nucleotides read TGTGCCAGCAGCAGGGGGCAGGATCAGCCCCAGCATTTT. This gives the protein CASSRGQDQPQHF. V is TRBV2 and J is TRBJ1-5; 8 bases agree with TRBD1. The trim removed 6 bases at V and 5 bases at J, leaving 3 bases unmatched. This CDR3 contains 13 residues. Germline CDR1 is SNHLY and CDR2 is FYNNEI.

V is TRBV6-5 and J is TRBJ1-6, with TRBD1 matching over 9 bases. Losses at the gene ends were 10 bases for V and 7 bases for J; bases not matched to a gene: 2. In germline, CDR1 is MNHEY, CDR2 SVGAGI. The CDR3 runs 12 residues. The chain's CDR3 is CANGQGNSPLHF. The CDR3 DNA reads TGTGCCAACGGACAGGGGAATTCACCCCTCCACTTT.

The chain combines TRBV5-1 with TRBJ2-1; 9 bases align to TRBD2. The junction had 7 bases not matched to a gene; V was cut back by 0 bases and J by 6 bases. CDR3 length: 16 residues. The germline V gene encodes CDR1 SGHRS and CDR2 YFSETQ. The CDR3 spells CASSLDPAGGPNEQFF. CDR3 coding DNA: TGCGCCAGCAGCTTGGATCCAGCGGGGGGACCCAATGAGCAGTTCTTC.

J is TRBJ1-2 and V is TRBV5-3, with D maybe TRBD1 (6 bases). TRBV5-3 belongs to the ORF category, with a function that is uncertain. CDR3 length: 14 amino acids. Trimming pared 4 bases from V and 2 bases from J, leaving 12 bases between. The CDR3 spells CARSSWTANYGYTF. CDR3 DNA sequence: TGTGCCAGAAGCAGCTGGACAGCAAACTATGGCTACACCTTC.

The chain carries TRBV7-9 and TRBJ1-6; 10 nucleotides match TRBD1. Germline V gene data show CDR1 as SEHNR and CDR2 as FQNEAQ (reference sequence). Losses at the gene ends were 4 bases for V and 9 bases for J; bases not matched to a gene: 6. The CDR3 runs to 15 residues. The CDR3 protein is CASSSGTGASSPLHF. CDR3 in DNA: TGTGCCAGCAGCTCCGGGACAGGGGCGAGTTCACCCCTCCACTTT.

This rearrangement joins TRBV7-3 to TRBJ2-1; TRBD2 matches at 7 bases. The CDR3 is 16 amino acids. Germline CDR1 reads SGHTA; CDR2 reads FQGTGA. The ends lost 2 bases at V and 7 bases at J; junction bases unmatched: 11. In DNA, the CDR3 is TGTGCCAGCAGCTTATTCCGGGGAGGGGCGGGGAATGAGCAGTTCTTC. This gives the protein CASSLFRGGAGNEQFF.

The table lists this clone with a few counts. This chain links TRBV19 with TRBJ2-6; 10 nucleotides line up with TRBD1. With 3 bases clipped from V and 3 bases from J, the junction kept 5 bases outside the gene matches. The CDR3 has 17 residues. Germline V gene sequence: CDR1 LNHDA, CDR2 SQIVND (reference sequence). In DNA, the CDR3 is TGTGCCAGTAGTATTAAGGGACAGGGGTTTGGGGCCAACGTCCTGACTTTC. Residues: CASSIKGQGFGANVLTF. Supplemented by reference TRBV19 and TRBJ2-6, the full variable domain reads DGGITQSPKYLFRKEGQNVTLSCEQNLNHDAMYWYRQDPGQGLRLIYYSQIVNDFQKGDIAEGYSVSREKKESFPLTVTSAQKNPTAFYLCASSIKGQGFGANVLTFGAGSRLTVL.

The chain joins TRBV6-5 to TRBJ1-1; TRBD1 agrees at 12 bases. J lost 2 bases, V lost 8 bases, and 3 bases had no gene match. CDR1 is MNHEY, CDR2 SVGAGI, per germline. The CDR3 sequence is 14 residues long. CDR3 sequence reads: CASEGTGGNTEAFF. The CDR3 DNA is TGTGCCAGCGAAGGGACAGGGGGCAACACTGAAGCTTTCTTT.

The table lists this clone with a few counts. The chain employs TRBV7-6 and TRBJ2-5; 10 bases are a match to TRBD2. The ends lost 5 bases at V and 1 base at J; junction bases unmatched: 4. Germline V CDR1 and CDR2: SGHVS, FNYEAQ. This CDR3 has 15 amino acids. The CDR3 DNA follows: TGTGCCAGCAGCCCCAGCGGGGGGGTCCAAGAGACCCAGTACTTC. This gives the protein CASSPSGGVQETQYF.

V usage is TRBV5-1 and J usage is TRBJ1-6; TRBD1 is a possible D gene (5 bases). The CDR3 length is 18 residues. Per germline, CDR1 SGHRS and CDR2 YFSETQ. V gave up 0 bases and J gave up 0 bases, with 13 bases separating them. This CDR3 reads CASSLAGGGSSYNSPLHF. In DNA, the CDR3 is TGCGCCAGCAGCTTGGCCGGGGGGGGGAGCTCCTATAATTCACCCCTCCACTTT.

V usage is TRBV19 and J usage is TRBJ2-7; 9 bases align to TRBD1. Germline V CDR1 and CDR2: LNHDA, SQIVND (reference sequence). Trimming took 5 bases from V and 4 from J; bases not matched to a gene: 6. This CDR3 is 14 amino acids long. The CDR3: CASSPGQGLYEQYF. As DNA, the CDR3 is TGTGCCAGTAGTCCGGGACAGGGCCTTTACGAGCAGTACTTC. The full variable domain, its missing parts supplied by reference TRBV19 and TRBJ2-7, is DGGITQSPKYLFRKEGQNVTLSCEQNLNHDAMYWYRQDPGQGLRLIYYSQIVNDFQKGDIAEGYSVSREKKESFPLTVTSAQKNPTAFYLCASSPGQGLYEQYFGPGTRLTVT.

The rearrangement uses TRBV7-9 and TRBJ2-7; 10 bases agree with TRBD1. Germline V gene data show CDR1 as SEHNR and CDR2 as FQNEAQ (reference sequence). Trimming took 5 bases from V and 3 from J; bases not matched to a gene: 4. This CDR3 is 14 amino acids long. The CDR3 sequence: CASSPRDRGYEQYF. The CDR3 DNA sequence: TGTGCCAGCAGCCCCCGGGACAGGGGCTACGAGCAGTACTTC. The whole variable domain, filled in from reference TRBV7-9 and TRBJ2-7, reads DTGVSQNPRHKITKRGQNVTFRCDPISEHNRLYWYRQTLGQGPEFLTYFQNEAQLEKSRLLSDRFSAERPKGSFSTLEIQRTEQGDSAMYLCASSPRDRGYEQYFGPGTRLTVT.

There are a few counts of this clone. The rearrangement uses TRBV18 and TRBJ2-7; TRBD1 matches at 7 bases. CDR3 size: 15 residues. CDR1 KGHSH and CDR2 LQKENI come from the germline V gene. After removal of 6 bases from V and 3 bases from J, the junction contained 11 bases not matched to a gene. This CDR3 reads CASSVGTVDLYEQYF. The CDR3 coding sequence is TGTGCCAGCTCTGTAGGGACAGTCGACCTCTACGAGCAGTACTTC. Drawing the rest from reference TRBV18 and TRBJ2-7, the complete variable domain is NAGVMQNPRHLVRRRGQEARLRCSPMKGHSHVYWYRQLPEEGLKFMVYLQKENIIDESGMPKERFSAEFPKEGPSILRIQQVVRGDSAAYFCASSVGTVDLYEQYFGPGTRLTVT.

The rearrangement joins TRBV4-3 to TRBJ1-1, with D possibly TRBD1 on 5 matching bases. The germline V gene has CDR1 LGHNA and CDR2 YSLEER. This CDR3 has 14 amino acids. Trimming pared 0 bases from V and 4 bases from J, leaving 9 bases between. CDR3 amino acids: CASSQDTTGTEAFF. CDR3 bases: TGCGCCAGCAGCCAAGATACAACAGGCACTGAAGCTTTCTTT.